One sample yielded the 26 T cell receptor beta chains listed below, sequenced in a study of blood T cells in healthy people across ages. It was with a sample-barcoded 5' primer and a J-beta primer mix that a second PCR of about 6 to 12 cycles was run. A single record per CDR3 protein comes from TCRdb applying MiXCR to the 5' RACE reads. The sample carries around 1,700,000 distinct CDR3 sequences, about 28% recorded once. Input material: blood. The source is a young woman in good health.

The V and J genes are TRBV6-5 and TRBJ2-5, with D possibly called TRBD1 or TRBD2 (6 bases each). This CDR3 comprises 14 residues. V dropped 0 bases and J dropped 5 bases, with 10 bases sitting between them. The germline V gene has CDR1 MNHEY and CDR2 SVGAGI. The CDR3 spells CASSYSRGVETQYF. The CDR3 DNA reads as TGTGCCAGCAGTTACTCGAGGGGGGTGGAGACCCAGTACTTC.

The V call is TRBV11-2, the J call TRBJ2-3; 7 bases are a match to TRBD2. Germline CDR1 SGHAT, CDR2 FQNNGV. V shed 4 bases and J 2 bases; nucleotides not matched to a gene: 12. The CDR3 sequence is 17 residues long. The CDR3 DNA follows: TGTGCCAGCAGCTCTATAAGGCTAGCGGAGTACACAGATACGCAGTATTTT. Amino acid sequence: CASSSIRLAEYTDTQYF.

The chain joins TRBV6-1 to TRBJ2-3, with TRBD2 matching 13 bases. V lost 7 bases to trimming and J lost 3 bases; unmatched junction nucleotides: 16. Germline CDR1 reads MNHNS; CDR2 reads SASEGT. This CDR3 is 19 amino acids long. The CDR3 DNA reads TGTGCCAGCACCCCAGGGGGGCCGGGACTAGCGGGGTGGACAGATACGCAGTATTTT. It translates to CASTPGGPGLAGWTDTQYF.

The chain is built from TRBV20-1 and TRBJ2-1; no firm D call. The CDR3 runs to 11 residues. Germline V gene lookup returns CDR1 DFQATT and CDR2 SNEGSKA (reference sequence). Trimming took off 1 base at V and 8 bases at J, with 6 bases between the two ends. CDR3 nucleotide sequence: TGCAGTGCTAGAGTCGAGGATGAGCAGTTCTTC. The encoded protein is CSARVEDEQFF.

This clonotype has only a few counts. The chain links TRBV24-1 to TRBJ2-5, with D unclear. CDR3 size: 13 residues. Trimming removed 5 bases from V and 5 bases from J, with 11 bases in between. Germline V gene lookup returns CDR1 KGHDR and CDR2 SFDVKD. The CDR3 DNA reads as TGTGCCACCAGTGGGTCCTCTGGGGAGACCCAGTACTTC. This encodes CATSGSSGETQYF.

This clonotype was found many times. CDR3 in DNA: TGTGCCAGCAGCTTAGCTGGTGGGACAGGGGGCTACGAGCAGTACTTC. This sequence encodes CASSLAGGTGGYEQYF. The chain combines TRBV7-2 with TRBJ2-7, with TRBD1 identical over 11 bases. J gave up 3 bases and V 0 bases, and 4 bases lay outside the gene matches. CDR1 is SGHTA and CDR2 is FQGNSA in the germline V gene. The CDR3 runs to 16 residues.

This clonotype was recorded only once. DNA of the CDR3: TGCGCCAGCAGCTCCACGGCGGGATGGGAGCAGTACTTC. This encodes CASSSTAGWEQYF. The chain is built from TRBV5-1 and TRBJ2-5, with D possibly TRBD2 on 6 matching bases. Looked up from germline, CDR1 is SGHRS and CDR2 is YFSETQ. The CDR3 length is 13 residues. V lost 3 bases, J lost 11 bases, and 17 bases lay in between.

This rearrangement joins TRBV6-5 to TRBJ1-2; D perhaps matches TRBD1 (6 bases). CDR1 is MNHEY, CDR2 SVGAGI, per germline. Trimming removed 7 bases from V and 4 bases from J, with 13 bases in between. The CDR3 has 13 amino acids. The CDR3 DNA sequence: TGTGCCAGCACGGGGGGCGCTAGCTATGGCTACACCTTC. Translation gives CASTGGASYGYTF.

This clonotype has more than one count but fewer than ten. The genes are TRBV29-1 and TRBJ1-1; TRBD1 agrees at 9 bases. The CDR3 runs to 17 residues. Germline V gene lookup returns CDR1 SQVTM and CDR2 ANQGSEA. V gave up 6 bases and J gave up 5 bases; unmatched junction bases: 19. CDR3 bases: TGCAGCGTCATTATTACAGGGGGCCATTCCTCCCGAACTGAAGCTTTCTTT. It is translated as CSVIITGGHSSRTEAFF.

With regard to this clonotype: An end of the junction differs from the germline gene, which may be a read error. The rearrangement joins TRBV9 to TRBJ2-2, with D perhaps matching TRBD1 (6 bases). The germline V gene has CDR1 SGDLS and CDR2 YYNGEE. The length of the CDR3 is 17 residues. The CDR3 DNA is TGTGCCAGCAGCGAGAACCCACAGGGATCGAACACCGGGGAGCGGTTTTTT. This sequence encodes CASSENPQGSNTGERFF.

Only a few counts were recorded for this clonotype. The rearrangement uses TRBV7-2 and TRBJ1-4; D unresolved. This CDR3 spans 14 amino acids. The V end was cut by 2 bases, the J end by 5 bases, with 9 bases between. Germline assignment: CDR1 SGHTA and CDR2 FQGNSA. For the CDR3, the DNA is TGTGCCAGCAGCTTACCCGCAGAGAATGAAAAACTGTTTTTT. Translation gives CASSLPAENEKLFF.

This clonotype was recorded a few times. V gene TRBV7-9 combines with J gene TRBJ2-1; D gene ambiguous. The CDR3 is 13 residues long. V lost 5 bases and J lost 8, with 13 bases in between. The germline V gene has CDR1 SEHNR and CDR2 FQNEAQ (reference sequence). The CDR3 bases are TGTGCCAGCAGCACTATTGACGGCGATGAGCAGTTCTTC. It codes for CASSTIDGDEQFF.

This clonotype was seen only a few times. The chain links TRBV25-1 to TRBJ1-5, with unresolved D. Germline V gene lookup returns CDR1 MGHDK and CDR2 SYGVNS. There are 12 residues in the CDR3. V was trimmed by 3 bases and J by 11 bases, leaving 11 bases between them. The DNA for the CDR3 is TGTGCCAGCAGTGACTGGAGTGGTACCCAGCATTTT. Amino acid sequence: CASSDWSGTQHF.

This clonotype showed up just a few times. This chain uses TRBV6-5 with TRBJ2-5; possible D gene TRBD1, 6 bases. Trimming shortened V by 4 bases and J by 5 bases, and 17 bases separated the two germline ends. Per germline, CDR1 MNHEY and CDR2 SVGAGI. This CDR3 spans 15 amino acids. The CDR3 bases are TGTGCCAGCAGTTCCTCCGGACAGCTCTTTGAGACCCAGTACTTC. This translates into CASSSSGQLFETQYF.

The J gene is TRBJ2-1, the V gene TRBV28; D gene unclear. The CDR3 extends over 15 amino acids. V was trimmed by 6 bases and J by 3 bases, leaving 15 bases between them. Germline V gene data show CDR1 as MDHEN and CDR2 as SYDVKM. The CDR3 nucleotides are TGTGCCAGCAGCCGCCTCCTTGAACTCTACAATGAGCAGTTCTTC. Its translation: CASSRLLELYNEQFF.

V gene TRBV3-1 combines with J gene TRBJ2-5; D gene uncertain. The CDR3 length is 13 residues. Germline CDR1 and CDR2: LGHDT and YNNKEL (reference sequence). With 5 bases removed from V and 5 bases from J, the gap between germline ends came to 12 bases. CDR3 residues: CASSLRYGETQYF. In DNA form, the CDR3 reads TGTGCCAGCAGCTTACGGTATGGGGAGACCCAGTACTTC.

The V gene is TRBV28, the J gene TRBJ2-1; unclear D gene. V gave up 6 bases and J gave up 12 bases, with 12 bases separating them. Germline CDR1 and CDR2: MDHEN and SYDVKM. The length of the CDR3 is 11 residues. For the CDR3, the DNA is TGTGCCAGCAGCCCTCAAACCCGGCAGTTCTTC. Protein sequence: CASSPQTRQFF. The entire variable domain, with the rest obtained from reference TRBV28 and TRBJ2-1, is as follows: DVKVTQSSRYLVKRTGEKVFLECVQDMDHENMFWYRQDPGLGLRLIYFSYDVKMKEKGDIPEGYSVSREKKERFSLILESASTNQTSMYLCASSPQTRQFFGPGTRLTVL.

Note on this clonotype: The junction differs from germline at one of its ends, possibly a read error. This chain links TRBV28 with TRBJ2-7, with 9 positions matching TRBD2. Germline V gene lookup returns CDR1 MDHEN and CDR2 SYDVKM. The CDR3 has 14 amino acids. CDR3 region: CASRNSGSSYEQYF. The CDR3 nucleotides read TGCGCCAGCAGAAATAGCGGGAGCTCCTACGAGCAGTACTTC.

About this clonotype itself: Given a much more abundant clone one base away, this may be a read error. The chain carries TRBV6-6 and TRBJ1-2; TRBD1 agrees at 9 bases. The CDR3 is 15 amino acids. Germline CDR1 reads MNHNY; CDR2 reads SVGAGI (reference sequence). CDR3 sequence: CASSYSDRGDYGCTF. CDR3 DNA sequence: TGTGCCAGCAGTTACTCGGACAGGGGAGACTATGGCTGCACCTTC.

V and J are TRBV5-1 and TRBJ2-2; TRBD2 matches 12 bases. This CDR3 contains 14 residues. Germline CDR1 SGHRS, CDR2 YFSETQ. Trimming took 5 bases from V and 7 from J; bases not matched to a gene: 3. The CDR3 DNA reads TGCGCCAGCAGGACTAGCGGGAGTGTCGGGGAGCTGTTTTTT. Protein product: CASRTSGSVGELFF.

This clonotype was found many times. The chain is built from TRBV15 and TRBJ1-2; D may be TRBD1 (6 bases). Trimming pared 5 bases from V and 4 bases from J, leaving 11 bases between. The CDR3 consists of 13 residues. Germline lookup yields CDR1 LNHNV and CDR2 YYDKDF (reference sequence). This CDR3 reads CATSGPTGYGYTF. CDR3 DNA sequence: TGTGCCACCAGCGGCCCGACAGGCTATGGCTACACCTTC.

The chain carries TRBV2 and TRBJ2-1, with D maybe TRBD2 (6 bases). The CDR3 runs 15 residues. Deletions cut 4 bases from V and 7 bases from J, with 17 bases between. The germline V gene has CDR1 SNHLY and CDR2 FYNNEI. The CDR3 nucleotides are TGTGCCAGCAGTGGAAATAGCGCTGGGACTAATGAGCAGTTCTTC. Its protein is CASSGNSAGTNEQFF. Full variable domain (rest looked up from reference TRBV2 and TRBJ2-1): EPEVTQTPSHQVTQMGQEVILRCVPISNHLYFYWYRQILGQKVEFLVSFYNNEISEKSEIFDDQFSVERPDGSNFTLKIRSTKLEDSAMYFCASSGNSAGTNEQFFGPGTRLTVL.

This clonotype was picked up many times. The rearrangement joins TRBV9 to TRBJ2-3; 8 bases map to TRBD1. Germline V CDR1 and CDR2: SGDLS, YYNGEE. This CDR3 region has 16 residues. V was pared by 4 bases and J by 2 bases, with 9 bases of the junction left unmatched. The CDR3 DNA reads TGTGCCAGCAGCACCCAGGGGGCATCCGTCACAGATACGCAGTATTTT. Translated, it gives CASSTQGASVTDTQYF.

This chain links TRBV6-1 with TRBJ1-2, with D maybe TRBD1 (6 bases). In germline, CDR1 is MNHNS, CDR2 SASEGT. The CDR3 has 18 amino acids. Trimming removed 2 bases at V and 4 bases at J, with 23 bases between. The CDR3 is CASSEPSALDRNLYGYTF. The CDR3 bases are TGTGCCAGCAGTGAACCCTCGGCTTTAGACAGGAACCTCTATGGCTACACCTTC.

In its sample, this clonotype was seen many times. The V and J genes are TRBV12-3 or TRBV12-4 and TRBJ1-2; D not certain. This CDR3 is 13 amino acids long. Between the trimmed V and J ends, which lost 6 bases and 4 bases, there was a span of 12 bases. CDR3 in DNA: TGTGCCAGCAGCGACCAGCCCTTCTATGGCTACACCTTC. This sequence encodes CASSDQPFYGYTF.

The V gene is TRBV15, the J gene TRBJ2-6; D is perhaps TRBD1 or TRBD2 (5 bases each). This CDR3 region has 18 residues. Trimming took 3 bases from V and 2 from J, leaving 17 bases between them. Germline lookup yields CDR1 LNHNV and CDR2 YYDKDF (reference sequence). As DNA, the CDR3 is TGTGCCACCAGCAGCAGTCCCGGGACGGGCCCTGGGGCCAACGTCCTGACTTTC. As protein: CATSSSPGTGPGANVLTF.